This TCR beta chain derives from a study of blood T cell repertoires in COVID-19. Study at large: Italy, Spain and the United States were the sources of the convalescent and acute COVID-19 samples. T cells, B-cell-depleted T cells, or PBMCs provided the cDNA or gDNA that served as material.

The protocol was immunoSEQ multiplex PCR, while the TCRdb copy is restricted to in-frame clones and leaves out a portion. The table includes 390,000 or so clones, 90% detected once. CDR3 size: 14 residues. The germline CDR1 and CDR2 sequences are SGHKS and YYEKEE (reference sequence). J lost 5 bases, V lost 4 bases, and 7 bases had no gene match. The receptor's source is a man aged 18 to 29 with active or convalescent COVID-19. Sequenced material: peripheral blood. The chain employs TRBV5-5 and TRBJ1-1; 8 nucleotides agree with TRBD1. CDR3 residues: CASSPDRELTEAFF. The CDR3 nucleotides read TGTGCCAGCAGCCCGGACAGGGAGCTGACTGAAGCTTTCTTT.